This is a list of T cell receptor beta chains from one sample in a study of OX40 agonist ivuxolimab in advanced cancers. Assay used: immunoSEQ multiplex PCR; TCRdb lists only in-frame clones, some missing. The sample includes about 38,000 clones, approximately 80% seen only once; the top ten take 7.5% to 10%. The material was CD4+ or CD8+ T cells sorted from blood, obtained in a trial of the OX40 agonist ivuxolimab. These receptors were obtained from an adult with an advanced solid tumor such as melanoma, head and neck, liver or kidney cancer. Each CDR3 is given with its conserved first and last residue. The order of the fields is J gene, V gene, D gene, clone size, CDR3 DNA, CDR3 protein. A D gene is named only where the DNA matches it firmly. Clone size is not always given. Where it is, it says once, few, many or a class for expanded clones.

TRBJ1-2 TRBV7-3 TRBD1 - TGTGCCAGCAGTCCGGGGACAGGGTTTTCAAGTGGCTACACCTTC CASSPGTGFSSGYTF
TRBJ2-2 TRBV18 - - TGTGCCAGCTCACCACGGCTAAACACCGGGGAGCTGTTTTTT CASSPRLNTGELFF
TRBJ1-5 TRBV6-1 - - TGTGCCAGCATCCAGGGAGCCGGCGGCAATCAGCCCCAGCATTTT CASIQGAGGNQPQHF
TRBJ2-3 TRBV5-4 - few TGTGCCAGCAGCTTCCCCGGGACCAACGCAGATACGCAGTATTTT CASSFPGTNADTQYF
TRBJ1-5 TRBV7-9 - - TGTGCCAGCAGCTTTAGCAATCAGCCCCAGCATTTT CASSFSNQPQHF
TRBJ1-2 TRBV7-2 - - TGTGCCAGCAGCTTAGCAATAGACAGACCTAACTATGGCTACACCTTC CASSLAIDRPNYGYTF
TRBJ2-1 TRBV28 TRBD1 - TGTGCCAGCAGTGGTGGACAGGGGAAGGGAGGCAATGAGCAGTTCTTC CASSGGQGKGGNEQFF
TRBJ1-3 TRBV10-3 TRBD1 few TGTGCCATCAGTGCCCCCCCGGGGACAGGGGAGAACACCATATATTTT CAISAPPGTGENTIYF
TRBJ2-5 TRBV7-3 - once TGTGCCAGCAGCTTACGGCAGGGTAGGGAGACCCAGTACTTC CASSLRQGRETQYF
TRBJ1-6 TRBV15 - - TGTGCCACCAGCAGAGCTAGAGGGCAGGGTTCACCCCTCCACTTT CATSRARGQGSPLHF
TRBJ2-1 TRBV6-1 TRBD2 - TGTGCCAGCAGTGTGGGACTAGCGGAGTACAATGAGCAGTTCTTC CASSVGLAEYNEQFF
TRBJ2-5 TRBV6-5 TRBD1 - TGTGCCAGCAGTCCCGCCGGACAGGGCGAGACCCAGTACTTC CASSPAGQGETQYF
TRBJ1-1 TRBV7-9 - - TGTGCCAGCAGCTTAGGGCAGATAGACACTGAAGCTTTCTTT CASSLGQIDTEAFF
TRBJ2-3 TRBV6-1 - - TGTGCCAGCAGTGTAGGGGTCACAGATACGCAGTATTTT CASSVGVTDTQYF
TRBJ2-5 TRBV2 - - TGTGCCAGCTGTGCAGGACAAGAGACCCAGTACTTC CASCAGQETQYF
TRBJ1-6 TRBV5-1 - once TGCGCCAGCGCGCTGGGACAACGGGATTCACCCCTCCACTTT CASALGQRDSPLHF
TRBJ1-4 TRBV6-1 - - TGTGCCAGCATCGAGAGGGGGGCGAGCAGAAAACTGTTTTTT CASIERGASRKLFF
TRBJ2-3 TRBV10-3 - - TGTGCCATAGGTCGCGACGGCTACACAGATACGCAGTATTTT CAIGRDGYTDTQYF
TRBJ1-4 TRBV19 TRBD1 - TGTGCCAGTAGCCCCGGGACAGGGGGACGAAAACTGTTTTTT CASSPGTGGRKLFF
TRBJ1-1 TRBV19 - - TGTGCCAGTAGTGCCCAGGGGTTGGTAATTTCGACTGAAGCTTTCTTT CASSAQGLVISTEAFF
TRBJ2-1 TRBV19 - few TGTGCCACTGGACGCGGGCTTAATGAGCAGTTCTTC CATGRGLNEQFF
TRBJ2-3 TRBV4-1 - - TGCGCCAGCAGCCAAGAACTCGGTGATACGCAGTATTTT CASSQELGDTQYF
TRBJ2-5 TRBV10-2 TRBD2 - TGCGCCAGCAGTGAAAGGCTAGCGGGGCTTCAAGAGACCCAGTACTTC CASSERLAGLQETQYF
TRBJ2-2 TRBV7-9 - - TGTGCCAGCAGCTTAATCGGTGGTACCGGGGAGCTGTTTTTT CASSLIGGTGELFF
TRBJ2-7 TRBV7-6 TRBD2 - TGTGCCAGCAGCTCCATCCGTCAACCTAGCGGGAGGTCAACCTACGAGCAGTACTTC CASSSIRQPSGRSTYEQYF
TRBJ2-1 TRBV7-9 TRBD2 - TGTGCCGGGGGTGGGCCCTTTGACGGAACTAGCGGATACAATGAGCAGTTCTTC CAGGGPFDGTSGYNEQFF